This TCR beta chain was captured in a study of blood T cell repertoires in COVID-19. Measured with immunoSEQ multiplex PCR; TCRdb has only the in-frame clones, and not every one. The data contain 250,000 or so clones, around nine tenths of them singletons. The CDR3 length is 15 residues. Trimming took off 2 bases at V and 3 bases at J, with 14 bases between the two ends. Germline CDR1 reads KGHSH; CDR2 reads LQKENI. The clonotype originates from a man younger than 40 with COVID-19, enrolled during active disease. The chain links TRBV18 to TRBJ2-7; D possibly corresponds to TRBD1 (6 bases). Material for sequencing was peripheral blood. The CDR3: CASSPVGQNDYEQYF. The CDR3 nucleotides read TGTGCCAGCTCACCAGTAGGACAGAATGACTACGAGCAGTACTTC.